This T cell receptor beta chain was sequenced during a study of OX40 agonist ivuxolimab in advanced cancers. Study-wide background: Patients received ivuxolimab, an intravenous treatment, every 2 weeks at 0.01 to 10 mg/kg. Each dose-escalation patient presented with hepatocellular carcinoma, melanoma, renal cell or head and neck cancer.

Only in-frame clones appear in the TCRdb table, and some are missing; sequencing was by immunoSEQ multiplex PCR. The table has 62,000 or so clones, roughly nine tenths seen once. The CDR3 totals 16 residues. CDR1 is SGHRS and CDR2 is YFSETQ in the germline V gene. Trimming stripped 1 base from V and 3 bases from J, with 15 bases between. The sequences come from CD4+ or CD8+ T cells sorted from blood, collected in a trial of the OX40 agonist ivuxolimab. The receptor's source is an adult with an advanced solid tumor such as melanoma, head and neck, liver or kidney cancer. The chain is built from TRBV5-1 and TRBJ2-3; D is possibly TRBD1 (5 bases). CDR3 region: CASSLRQGKGTDTQYF. The DNA of the CDR3 is TGCGCCAGCAGCTTGAGGCAGGGTAAGGGGACAGATACGCAGTATTTT.